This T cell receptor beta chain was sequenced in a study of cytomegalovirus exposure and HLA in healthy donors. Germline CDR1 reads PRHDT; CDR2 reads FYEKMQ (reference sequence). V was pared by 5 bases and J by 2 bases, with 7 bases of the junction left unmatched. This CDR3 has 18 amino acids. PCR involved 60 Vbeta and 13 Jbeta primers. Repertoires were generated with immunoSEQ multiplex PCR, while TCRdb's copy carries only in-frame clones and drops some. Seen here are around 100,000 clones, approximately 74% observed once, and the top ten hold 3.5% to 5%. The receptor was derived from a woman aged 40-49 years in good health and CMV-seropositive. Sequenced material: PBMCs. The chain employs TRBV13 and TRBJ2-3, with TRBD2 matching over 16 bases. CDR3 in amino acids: CASSQGLAGGRTTDTQYF. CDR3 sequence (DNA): TGTGCCAGCAGCCAGGGACTAGCGGGGGGGCGTACCACAGATACGCAGTATTTT.